This TCR beta chain was sequenced for a study of blood T cell repertoires in COVID-19. Participants, roughly 18 to 90 years old, spanned around 26 US areas. The study counted Cohort 3 donors as recovered given two negative PCRs, clearance, or symptom resolution. Original methodology: Amplification of reference gene primers provided the estimated nucleated cell counts. Profiled with immunoSEQ multiplex PCR; TCRdb holds only in-frame clones, not every one. The D gene and trimming were derived from the DNA, and the V and J assignments and clone size from that table. The repertoire holds about 430,000 clones, with 80% to 90% as singletons. The TCR originated in a man between 25 and 39 years old who had recovered from COVID-19. The sequencing input was PBMCs or T cells enriched from blood (not recorded which).

For the CDR3, the DNA is TGCGCCAGCAGCCAAGATAAGGGAGGTCGGCGGGAGGGCCTGCGCGAGCAGTACTTC. It encodes CASSQDKGGRREGLREQYF. The chain carries TRBV4-1 and TRBJ2-7; 9 bases line up with TRBD2. After removal of 0 bases from V and 6 bases from J, the junction contained 18 bases not matched to a gene. Germline CDR1 reads MGHRA; CDR2 reads YSYEKL. The CDR3 sequence is 19 residues long.